Below are 23 T cell receptor beta chains sequenced from a single sample in a study of cytotoxic CD8 clonotypes in ibrutinib-treated CLL. Profiled with immunoSEQ multiplex PCR; TCRdb holds only in-frame clones, not every one. The table lists some 80,000 clones, more than 75% of them singletons, with approximately 5.1% in the top ten. The sample consisted of PBMCs, taken after 12 months of ibrutinib treatment. The receptor source for this set is a human donor with chronic lymphocytic leukemia.

This clone was seen a few times. The chain is built from TRBV11-3 and TRBJ2-1; D not certain. Trimming shortened V by 0 bases and J by 1 base, and 7 bases separated the two germline ends. The CDR3 has 15 residues. CDR1 SGHNT and CDR2 YENEEA come from the germline V gene. The CDR3 here is CASSLEVGSYNEQFF. The CDR3 nucleotides read TGTGCCAGCAGCTTAGAGGTGGGATCCTACAATGAGCAGTTCTTC.

The rearrangement links TRBV4-3 to TRBJ2-4; 7 bases map to TRBD1. Germline lookup yields CDR1 LGHNA and CDR2 YSLEER. J was trimmed by 8 bases and V by 4 bases; bases with no gene match: 11. The CDR3 totals 15 residues. The CDR3 region has the DNA TGCGCCAGCAGCCGACGCCCAGGGACAGATGACATTCAGTACTTC. Protein product: CASSRRPGTDDIQYF.

The CDR3 region has the DNA TGCGCCAGCAGCCTCCGGGACAGGGGCCACGAGCAGTACTTC. Protein product: CASSLRDRGHEQYF. V usage is TRBV5-1 and J usage is TRBJ2-7; 10 bases align to TRBD1. This CDR3 spans 14 amino acids. Germline lookup yields CDR1 SGHRS and CDR2 YFSETQ. V trimming: 4 bases; J trimming: 5 bases; junction bases outside the gene matches: 6.

The V and J genes are TRBV5-8 and TRBJ2-2; D remains unclear. The V end was cut by 6 bases, the J end by 4 bases, with 22 bases between. The CDR3 extends over 17 amino acids. Germline V CDR1 and CDR2: SGHTS, YDEGEE. The CDR3: CASTPPSVVRGTGELFF. CDR3 sequence (DNA): TGTGCCAGCACCCCTCCGAGTGTTGTCCGAGGCACCGGGGAGCTGTTTTTT.

The gene calls are TRBV7-9 and TRBJ2-7, with a tentative D call TRBD2 (6 bases). The CDR3 consists of 13 residues. V shed 8 bases and J shed 3 bases, with 14 bases lying between them. Germline CDR1 SEHNR, CDR2 FQNEAQ (reference sequence). The CDR3 reads CASGPGTRYEQYF. CDR3 DNA sequence: TGTGCCAGCGGACCAGGGACTCGCTACGAGCAGTACTTC. Supplemented by reference TRBV7-9 and TRBJ2-7, the full variable domain reads DTGVSQNPRHKITKRGQNVTFRCDPISEHNRLYWYRQTLGQGPEFLTYFQNEAQLEKSRLLSDRFSAERPKGSFSTLEIQRTEQGDSAMYLCASGPGTRYEQYFGPGTRLTVT.

This chain links TRBV11-2 with TRBJ2-5; D remains ambiguous. The J call could be wrong; TRBJ2-7 is a better fit for the DNA end. CDR3 length equals 13 residues. Germline CDR1 and CDR2: SGHAT and FQNNGV. Here the CDR3 reads CASSLALGREQYF. CDR3 DNA: TGTGCCAGCAGCTTGGCGCTGGGTCGCGAGCAGTACTTC.

This sequence joins TRBV19 and TRBJ2-1; D tentatively fits TRBD1 or TRBD2 (5 bases each). V lost 5 bases to trimming and J lost 5 bases, with 13 bases between them. The CDR3 covers 14 residues. Germline V CDR1 and CDR2: LNHDA, SQIVND (reference sequence). The CDR3 here is CASSPGAYNNEQFF. CDR3 coding DNA: TGTGCCAGTAGTCCCGGGGCCTACAACAATGAGCAGTTCTTC.

This clone has just a few counts. The chain couples TRBV4-1 to TRBJ1-1; possible D gene TRBD1, 6 bases. CDR3 length equals 14 residues. The ends were cut back, 1 base at V and 2 bases at J, with 8 bases in the middle. Germline-derived CDR1 and CDR2 are MGHRA and YSYEKL. The CDR3 spells CASSQGGLNTEAFF. The CDR3 DNA reads TGCGCCAGCAGCCAAGGGGGGCTCAACACTGAAGCTTTCTTT.

The chain uses TRBV7-6 and TRBJ2-7; TRBD2 is a possible D gene (6 bases). Between the trimmed V and J ends, which lost 5 bases and 7 bases, there was a span of 15 bases. The CDR3 covers 13 residues. Germline-derived CDR1 and CDR2 are SGHVS and FNYEAQ. The CDR3 sequence is CASSPTGSGEQYF. DNA of the CDR3: TGTGCCAGCAGCCCGACCGGGAGCGGGGAGCAGTACTTC.

The chain is built from TRBV6-5 and TRBJ2-7; 10 bases line up with TRBD2. Germline V CDR1 and CDR2: MNHEY, SVGAGI. This CDR3 spans 14 amino acids. The J segment lost 3 bases and the V segment lost 5 bases, leaving 4 bases of the junction unmatched. CDR3 sequence reads: CASSTGLADYEQYF. The CDR3, as DNA: TGTGCCAGCAGTACCGGACTAGCGGACTACGAGCAGTACTTC.

This rearrangement joins TRBV29-1 to TRBJ2-3; D remains unclear. V lost 3 bases, J lost 4 bases, and 11 bases lay in between. The CDR3 contains 13 residues. Germline V gene data show CDR1 as SQVTM and CDR2 as ANQGSEA. Written as DNA, the CDR3 is TGCAGCGTTGAGGGAAGTGGTCCAGATACGCAGTATTTT. Protein: CSVEGSGPDTQYF.

V is TRBV10-3 and J is TRBJ2-7, with a tentative D call TRBD1 (6 bases). The length of the CDR3 is 16 residues. Germline lookup yields CDR1 ENHRY and CDR2 SYGVKD. The V gene lost 2 bases and the J gene lost 4 bases, with 18 bases spanning the gap. The CDR3 sequence is CAISEPGVGARYEQYF. In DNA form, the CDR3 reads TGTGCCATCAGTGAGCCAGGGGTGGGGGCGAGATACGAGCAGTACTTC.

This rearrangement joins TRBV19 to TRBJ2-3; perhaps TRBD1 as D (6 bases). The CDR3 is 13 amino acids. Germline V gene lookup returns CDR1 LNHDA and CDR2 SQIVND (reference sequence). V lost 10 bases and J lost 2, with 13 bases in between. The CDR3 DNA sequence: TGTGCCACCCAGACAGGCCACACAGATACGCAGTATTTT. This sequence encodes CATQTGHTDTQYF.

This rearrangement joins TRBV9 to TRBJ2-5, with TRBD2 identical over 8 bases. The CDR3 contains 15 residues. Unmatched junction bases numbered 8, after V lost 2 bases and J lost 5 bases. CDR1 is SGDLS, CDR2 YYNGEE, per germline. The CDR3 bases are TGTGCCAGCAGCGTCGGGGGGGGTTTGAGGGAGACCCAGTACTTC. Its translation: CASSVGGGLRETQYF.

The CDR3, as DNA: TGTGCCAGCAGTTACCCTAGCAGCACAGATACGCAGTATTTT. Translating it yields CASSYPSSTDTQYF. The genes are TRBV6-5 and TRBJ2-3; TRBD2 might be the D (5 bases). The ends were cut back, 2 bases at V and 0 bases at J, with 6 bases in the middle. CDR1 and CDR2 from the germline V gene are MNHEY and SVGAGI. This CDR3 spans 14 amino acids.

The V call is TRBV9, the J call TRBJ2-5, with 13 bases fitting TRBD2. Per the germline V gene, CDR1 is SGDLS and CDR2 is YYNGEE. J was trimmed by 5 bases and V by 3 bases; bases with no gene match: 10. CDR3 length equals 17 residues. This chain's CDR3 is CASSAGGTSGARETQYF. The CDR3 DNA reads as TGTGCCAGCAGCGCCGGGGGGACTAGCGGGGCCCGGGAGACCCAGTACTTC.

This chain joins TRBV29-1 and TRBJ1-1, with D maybe TRBD1 (5 bases). Germline V gives CDR1 SQVTM, CDR2 ANQGSEA. Between the trimmed V and J ends, which lost 4 bases and 0 bases, there was a span of 18 bases. This CDR3 has 16 residues. Here the CDR3 DNA reads TGCAGCGTTGTGGGGACGGAAGGGTCCATGAACACTGAAGCTTTCTTT. Translated: CSVVGTEGSMNTEAFF.

The rearrangement joins TRBV27 to TRBJ1-1; TRBD1 might be the D (6 bases). Germline loops: CDR1 MNHEY, CDR2 SMNVEV (reference sequence). Trimming took off 3 bases at V and 6 bases at J, with 23 bases between the two ends. The CDR3 consists of 17 residues. CDR3 DNA sequence: TGTGCCAGCAGTTTTATTTTCAGGGGAACAGGCTCCTCTGAAGCTTTCTTT. It codes for CASSFIFRGTGSSEAFF.

This clone has just one count. The rearrangement links TRBV5-6 to TRBJ2-5; TRBD2 aligns across 13 bases. J was trimmed by 5 bases and V by 4 bases; bases with no gene match: 8. CDR1 and CDR2 from the germline V gene are SGHDT and YYEEEE. This CDR3 contains 16 residues. The CDR3 region has the DNA TGTGCCAGCAGCCCCACTAGCGGGAGGGTCGGGGAGACCCAGTACTTC. This sequence encodes CASSPTSGRVGETQYF.

The gene calls are TRBV9 and TRBJ1-3; D is uncertain. V was trimmed by 2 bases and J by 0 bases, leaving 21 bases between them. Germline CDR1 SGDLS, CDR2 YYNGEE. The CDR3 runs 19 residues. CDR3 sequence reads: CASSVSIGSNSGSGNTIYF. CDR3 in DNA: TGTGCCAGCAGCGTCAGTATCGGGTCCAACAGCGGCTCTGGAAACACCATATATTTT.

The chain combines TRBV7-2 with TRBJ2-5; D gene ambiguous. Germline CDR1 is SGHTA and CDR2 is FQGNSA. This CDR3 region has 13 residues. V lost 5 bases to trimming and J lost 1 base, with 8 bases between them. The CDR3 bases are TGTGCCAGCAGCCCCCCGTCCCAAGAGACCCAGTACTTC. Amino acid sequence: CASSPPSQETQYF. Variable domain in full (rest from reference TRBV7-2 and TRBJ2-5): GAGVSQSPSNKVTEKGKDVELRCDPISGHTALYWYRQSLGQGLEFLIYFQGNSAPDKSGLPSDRFSAERTGGSVSTLTIQRTQQEDSAVYLCASSPPSQETQYFGPGTRLLVL.

In its sample, this clone was seen a few times. The chain couples TRBV28 to TRBJ2-7; perhaps TRBD1 as D (6 bases). V shed 6 bases and J shed 3 bases, with 15 bases lying between them. Germline V gene data show CDR1 as MDHEN and CDR2 as SYDVKM. The CDR3 covers 14 residues. CDR3 region: CASSVPRTDYEQYF. In nucleotides, the CDR3 is TGTGCCAGCAGCGTACCCCGGACAGACTACGAGCAGTACTTC.

V and J are TRBV4-3 and TRBJ2-2, with 7 bases that match TRBD1. The CDR3 consists of 15 residues. Germline CDR1 is LGHNA and CDR2 is YSLEER. J was trimmed by 7 bases and V by 1 base; bases with no gene match: 6. The CDR3 region is CASSQAPTGYGELFF. The CDR3 bases are TGCGCCAGCAGCCAAGCCCCGACAGGGTACGGGGAGCTGTTTTTT.